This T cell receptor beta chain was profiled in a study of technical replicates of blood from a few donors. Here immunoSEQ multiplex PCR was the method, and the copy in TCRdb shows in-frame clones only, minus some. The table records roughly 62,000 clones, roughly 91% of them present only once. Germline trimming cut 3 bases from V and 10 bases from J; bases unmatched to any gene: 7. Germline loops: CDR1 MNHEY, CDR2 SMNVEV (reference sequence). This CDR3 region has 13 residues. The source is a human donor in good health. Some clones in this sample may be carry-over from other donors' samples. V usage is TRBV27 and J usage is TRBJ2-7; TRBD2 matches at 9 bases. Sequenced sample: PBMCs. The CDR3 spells CASSFSGSPTQYF. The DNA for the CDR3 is TGTGCCAGCAGTTTTAGCGGGAGCCCAACCCAGTACTTC.